This TCR beta chain came from a study of blood T cells in healthy people across ages. Alongside a J-beta primer mix, a sample-barcoded 5' primer served in a second PCR lasting roughly 7 to 11 cycles. TCRdb passed the 5' RACE reads through MiXCR, listing each CDR3 protein once. Of 750,000 to 1,000,000 distinct CDR3 sequences listed, just under 30% are singletons. The sample holds many counts of this clonotype. The CDR3 covers 15 residues. V was clipped by 2 bases and J by 4 bases; unmatched bases: 3. This sample was shared with a second study, whose subject was T cells of mothers and their children. This second report adds: In this cohort, donors were three healthy Caucasian mothers plus their six children.

This chain uses TRBV12-3 or TRBV12-4 with TRBJ2-7; 12 positions match TRBD2. The sequence was collected from a woman aged 40 to 50 in good health. The sample taken for sequencing was blood. The CDR3 spells CASSLRTSGEYEQYF. The CDR3 DNA follows: TGTGCCAGCAGTTTAAGGACTAGCGGGGAGTACGAGCAGTACTTC.